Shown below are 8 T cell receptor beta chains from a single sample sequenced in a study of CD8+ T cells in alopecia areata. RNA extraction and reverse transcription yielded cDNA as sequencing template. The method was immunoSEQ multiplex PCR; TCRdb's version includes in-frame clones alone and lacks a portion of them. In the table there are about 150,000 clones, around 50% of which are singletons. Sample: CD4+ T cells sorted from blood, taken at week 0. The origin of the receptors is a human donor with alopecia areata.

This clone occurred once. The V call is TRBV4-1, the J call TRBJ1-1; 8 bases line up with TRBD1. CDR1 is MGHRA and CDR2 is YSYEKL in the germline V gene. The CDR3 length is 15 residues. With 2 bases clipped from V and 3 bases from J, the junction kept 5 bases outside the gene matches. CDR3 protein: CASSQFDRGDTEAFF. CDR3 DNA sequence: TGCGCCAGCAGCCAATTCGACAGGGGAGACACTGAAGCTTTCTTT.

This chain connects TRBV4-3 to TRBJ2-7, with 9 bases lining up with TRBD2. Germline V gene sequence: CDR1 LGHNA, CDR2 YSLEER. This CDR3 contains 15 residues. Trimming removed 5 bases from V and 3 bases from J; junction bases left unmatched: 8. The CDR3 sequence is CASSIGETSGYEQYF. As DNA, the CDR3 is TGCGCCAGCAGCATAGGTGAGACTAGCGGCTACGAGCAGTACTTC.

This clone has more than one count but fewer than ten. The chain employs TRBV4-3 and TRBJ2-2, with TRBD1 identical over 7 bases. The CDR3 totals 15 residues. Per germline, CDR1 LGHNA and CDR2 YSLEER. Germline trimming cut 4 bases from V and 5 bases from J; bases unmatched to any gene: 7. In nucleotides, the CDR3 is TGCGCCAGCAGCCGAGGGGGACAGCAGACCGGGGAGCTGTTTTTT. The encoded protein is CASSRGGQQTGELFF.

Here the CDR3 reads CASSVATGAGDTQYF. CDR3 nucleotides: TGTGCCAGCAGCGTAGCAACAGGGGCTGGAGATACGCAGTATTTT. The V call is TRBV9, the J call TRBJ2-3, with 7 bases that match TRBD1. J was trimmed by 5 bases and V by 0 bases; bases with no gene match: 6. This CDR3 contains 15 residues. Germline V gene sequence: CDR1 SGDLS, CDR2 YYNGEE.

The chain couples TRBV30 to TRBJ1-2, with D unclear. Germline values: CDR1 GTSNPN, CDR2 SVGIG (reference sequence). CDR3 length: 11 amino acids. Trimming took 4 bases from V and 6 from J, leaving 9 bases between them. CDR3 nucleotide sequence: TGTGCCTGGACAAGCGGAGATGGCTACACCTTC. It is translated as CAWTSGDGYTF.

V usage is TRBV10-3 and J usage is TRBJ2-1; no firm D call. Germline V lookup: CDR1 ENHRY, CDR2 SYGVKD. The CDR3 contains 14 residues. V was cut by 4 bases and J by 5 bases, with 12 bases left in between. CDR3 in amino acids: CAISVGPPNNEQFF. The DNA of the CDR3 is TGTGCCATCAGTGTTGGACCCCCTAACAATGAGCAGTTCTTC.

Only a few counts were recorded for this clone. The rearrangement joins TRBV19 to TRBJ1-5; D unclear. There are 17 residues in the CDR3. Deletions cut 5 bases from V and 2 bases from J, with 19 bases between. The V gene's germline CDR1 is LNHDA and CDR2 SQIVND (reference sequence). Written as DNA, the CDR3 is TGTGCCAGTAGTCACCCCCCGGCGGGAAGGCGCAATCAGCCCCAGCATTTT. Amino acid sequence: CASSHPPAGRRNQPQHF.

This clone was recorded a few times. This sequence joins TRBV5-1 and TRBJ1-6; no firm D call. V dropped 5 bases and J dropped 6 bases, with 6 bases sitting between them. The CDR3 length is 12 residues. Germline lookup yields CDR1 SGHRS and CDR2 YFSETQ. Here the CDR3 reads CASRVGNSPLHF. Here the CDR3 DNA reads TGCGCCAGCAGAGTTGGTAATTCACCCCTCCACTTT.